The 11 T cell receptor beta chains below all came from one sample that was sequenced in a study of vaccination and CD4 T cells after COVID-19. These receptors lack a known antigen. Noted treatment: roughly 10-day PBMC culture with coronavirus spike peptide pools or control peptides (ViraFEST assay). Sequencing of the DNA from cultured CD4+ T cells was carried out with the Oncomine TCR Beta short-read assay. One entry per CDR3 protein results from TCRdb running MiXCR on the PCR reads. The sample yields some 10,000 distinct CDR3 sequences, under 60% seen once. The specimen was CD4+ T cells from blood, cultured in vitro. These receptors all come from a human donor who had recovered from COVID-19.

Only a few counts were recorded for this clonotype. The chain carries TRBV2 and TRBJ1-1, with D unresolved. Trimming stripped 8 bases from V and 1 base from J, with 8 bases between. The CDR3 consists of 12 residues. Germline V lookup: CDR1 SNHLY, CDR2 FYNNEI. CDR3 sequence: CASGQTNTEAFF. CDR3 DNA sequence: TGTGCCAGCGGCCAGACGAACACTGAAGCTTTCTTT.

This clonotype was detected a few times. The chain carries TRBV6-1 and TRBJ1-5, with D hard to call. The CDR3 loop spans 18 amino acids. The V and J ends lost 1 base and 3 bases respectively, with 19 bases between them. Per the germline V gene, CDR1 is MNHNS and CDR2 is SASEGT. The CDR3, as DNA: TGTGCCAGCAGTGAAGTGAGTGGGCAGCCCTTCTACAATCAGCCCCAGCATTTT. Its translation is CASSEVSGQPFYNQPQHF.

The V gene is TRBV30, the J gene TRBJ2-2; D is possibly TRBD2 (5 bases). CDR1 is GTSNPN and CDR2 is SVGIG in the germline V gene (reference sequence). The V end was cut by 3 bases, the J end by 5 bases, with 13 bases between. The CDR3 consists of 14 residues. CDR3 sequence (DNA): TGTGCCTGGAGCGAAGGCCCGGGAACCGGGGAGCTGTTTTTT. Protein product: CAWSEGPGTGELFF.

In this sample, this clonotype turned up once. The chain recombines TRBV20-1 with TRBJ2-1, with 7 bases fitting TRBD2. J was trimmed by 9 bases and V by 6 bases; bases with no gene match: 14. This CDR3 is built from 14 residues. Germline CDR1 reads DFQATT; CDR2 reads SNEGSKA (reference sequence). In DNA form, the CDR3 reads TGCAGTGCCTTTGGACTAGATCGTGGAATTGAGCAGTTCTTC. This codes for CSAFGLDRGIEQFF.

CDR3 sequence: CASTLTHSKSEQFF. CDR3 sequence (DNA): TGTGCCAGCACCCTGACCCATTCAAAGTCTGAGCAGTTCTTC. The J gene is TRBJ2-1, the V gene TRBV7-2; D gene ambiguous. The CDR3 contains 14 residues. The germline CDR1 and CDR2 sequences are SGHTA and FQGNSA. V was cut by 7 bases and J by 9 bases, with 19 bases left in between.

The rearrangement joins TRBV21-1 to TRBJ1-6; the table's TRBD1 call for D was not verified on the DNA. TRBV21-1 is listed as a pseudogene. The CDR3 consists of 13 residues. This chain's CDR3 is CASSDPGCEPLHF. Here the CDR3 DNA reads TGTGCCAGCAGCGACCCCGGGTGTGAGCCCCTCCACTTT.

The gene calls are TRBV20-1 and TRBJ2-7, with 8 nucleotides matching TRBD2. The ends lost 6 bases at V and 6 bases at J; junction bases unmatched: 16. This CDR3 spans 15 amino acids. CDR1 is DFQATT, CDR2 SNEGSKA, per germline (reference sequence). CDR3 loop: CSARGGETVIGEQYF. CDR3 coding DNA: TGCAGTGCCCGGGGGGGGGAGACAGTTATAGGCGAGCAGTACTTC.

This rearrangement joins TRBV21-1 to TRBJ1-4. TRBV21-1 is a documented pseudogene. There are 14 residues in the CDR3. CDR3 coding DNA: TGTGCCAGCAGCCTAAGGCGGGGATCTGAAAAACTGTTTTTT. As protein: CASSLRRGSEKLFF.

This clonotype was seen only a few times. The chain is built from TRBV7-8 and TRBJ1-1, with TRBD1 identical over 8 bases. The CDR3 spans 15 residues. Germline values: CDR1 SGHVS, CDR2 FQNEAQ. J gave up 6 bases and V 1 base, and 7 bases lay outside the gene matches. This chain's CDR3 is CASSLDGRGHAEAFF. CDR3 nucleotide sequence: TGTGCCAGCAGCTTAGATGGCAGGGGGCACGCTGAAGCTTTCTTT.

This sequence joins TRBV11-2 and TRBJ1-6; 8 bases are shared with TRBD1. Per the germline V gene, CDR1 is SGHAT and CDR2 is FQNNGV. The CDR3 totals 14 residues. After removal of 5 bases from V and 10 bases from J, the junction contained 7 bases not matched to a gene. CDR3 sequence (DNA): TGTGCCAGCAGCCTGACAGGGGCTAAGTCACCCCTCCACTTT. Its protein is CASSLTGAKSPLHF.

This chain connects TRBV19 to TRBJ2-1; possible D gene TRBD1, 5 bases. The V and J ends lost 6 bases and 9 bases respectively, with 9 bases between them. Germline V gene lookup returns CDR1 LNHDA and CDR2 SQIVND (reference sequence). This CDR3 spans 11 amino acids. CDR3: CASRERGEQFF. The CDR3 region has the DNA TGTGCCAGTAGAGAAAGGGGTGAGCAGTTCTTC.